A selection of T cell receptor beta chains follows, all from one sample in a study of cytomegalovirus exposure and HLA in healthy donors. Only in-frame clones appear in the TCRdb table, and some are missing; sequencing was by immunoSEQ multiplex PCR. This listing includes roughly 120,000 clones. The source material was PBMCs. These receptors all stem from a man aged 25 to 45 in good health and CMV-seronegative. CDR3s include the opening cysteine and the closing phenylalanine or tryptophan. The order of the fields is V gene, D gene, J gene, CDR3 protein, CDR3 DNA. D genes are given only for firm matches.

V gene: TRBV5-5; D gene: -; J gene: TRBJ2-7; CDR3 protein: CASSLNSYEQYF; CDR3 DNA: TGTGCCAGCAGCTTGAACAGCTACGAGCAGTACTTC
V gene: TRBV11-2; D gene: TRBD1; J gene: TRBJ1-2; CDR3 protein: CASSPGTGIDYTF; CDR3 DNA: TGTGCCAGCAGTCCAGGGACAGGAATTGACTACACCTTC
V gene: TRBV23-1; D gene: TRBD2; J gene: TRBJ2-4; CDR3 protein: CASSHPAGNIKNIQYF; CDR3 DNA: TGCGCCAGCAGTCACCCAGCGGGGAATATCAAAAACATTCAGTACTTC
V gene: TRBV5-4; D gene: -; J gene: TRBJ2-1; CDR3 protein: CASSPGSRSGNEQFF; CDR3 DNA: TGTGCCAGCTCGCCAGGCTCACGGTCGGGAAATGAGCAGTTCTTC
V gene: TRBV9; D gene: TRBD1; J gene: TRBJ2-2; CDR3 protein: CASSGAGTGDGELFF; CDR3 DNA: TGTGCCAGCAGCGGCGCCGGGACAGGGGACGGGGAGCTGTTTTTT
V gene: TRBV7-2; D gene: TRBD2; J gene: TRBJ2-1; CDR3 protein: CASRRRLAEYNEQFF; CDR3 DNA: TGTGCCAGCAGGAGACGACTAGCGGAGTACAATGAGCAGTTCTTC
V gene: TRBV5-1; D gene: TRBD1; J gene: TRBJ1-3; CDR3 protein: CASSPLTGGNTIYF; CDR3 DNA: TGCGCCAGCAGCCCCTTGACAGGGGGAAACACCATATATTTT
V gene: TRBV19; D gene: -; J gene: TRBJ2-3; CDR3 protein: CASSGGGAGKSSTDTQYF; CDR3 DNA: TGTGCCAGTAGTGGCGGGGGCGCTGGGAAATCTAGCACAGATACGCAGTATTTT
V gene: TRBV6-5; D gene: -; J gene: TRBJ1-1; CDR3 protein: CASSSQGNTEAFF; CDR3 DNA: TGTGCCAGCAGTTCTCAGGGGAACACTGAAGCTTTCTTT
V gene: TRBV10-1; D gene: TRBD2; J gene: TRBJ2-5; CDR3 protein: CASPGISGGTETQYF; CDR3 DNA: TGCGCCAGCCCCGGGATTAGCGGGGGGACGGAGACCCAGTACTTC
V gene: TRBV30; D gene: -; J gene: TRBJ1-2; CDR3 protein: CAWSNGAGGYGYTF; CDR3 DNA: TGTGCCTGGAGTAATGGTGCAGGTGGTTATGGCTACACCTTC
V gene: TRBV5-4; D gene: -; J gene: TRBJ2-2; CDR3 protein: CASSLGLNTGELFF; CDR3 DNA: TGTGCCAGCAGCTTGGGGCTGAACACCGGGGAGCTGTTTTTT
V gene: TRBV5-4; D gene: -; J gene: TRBJ1-2; CDR3 protein: CASSLGQNKPYGYTF; CDR3 DNA: TGTGCCAGCAGCTTGGGACAGAATAAGCCCTATGGCTACACCTTC
V gene: TRBV5-4; D gene: -; J gene: TRBJ2-5; CDR3 protein: CASSVSGIQTQYF; CDR3 DNA: TGTGCCAGCAGCGTTTCAGGGATCCAGACCCAGTACTTC
V gene: TRBV5-4; D gene: -; J gene: TRBJ1-4; CDR3 protein: CASSLKGQGTEKLFF; CDR3 DNA: TGTGCCAGCAGCTTGAAGGGACAAGGCACAGAAAAACTGTTTTTT
V gene: TRBV6-5; D gene: -; J gene: TRBJ2-3; CDR3 protein: CASSQSDTQYF; CDR3 DNA: TGTGCCAGCAGTCAATCAGATACGCAGTATTTT
V gene: TRBV10-3; D gene: -; J gene: TRBJ1-3; CDR3 protein: CAISSVLPGNTIYF; CDR3 DNA: TGTGCCATCAGTTCAGTCCTCCCCGGAAACACCATATATTTT
V gene: TRBV6-1; D gene: -; J gene: TRBJ1-2; CDR3 protein: CASSKGGGPVYIGGYTF; CDR3 DNA: TGTGCCAGCAGTAAAGGGGGGGGGCCGGTCTATATAGGAGGCTACACCTTC
V gene: TRBV7-8; D gene: TRBD2; J gene: TRBJ2-2; CDR3 protein: CASSLTGGGAPGELFF; CDR3 DNA: TGTGCCAGCAGCTTAACGGGCGGGGGGGCCCCCGGGGAGCTGTTTTTT
V gene: TRBV2; D gene: -; J gene: TRBJ2-3; CDR3 protein: CASGRGGYSTDTQYF; CDR3 DNA: TGTGCCAGCGGGAGAGGGGGATATAGCACAGATACGCAGTATTTT
V gene: TRBV30; D gene: TRBD2; J gene: TRBJ2-1; CDR3 protein: CAWSVPGGPREQFF; CDR3 DNA: TGTGCCTGGAGTGTTCCGGGGGGGCCACGGGAGCAGTTCTTC
V gene: TRBV6-5; D gene: TRBD1; J gene: TRBJ1-4; CDR3 protein: CASRQRQGSNEKLFF; CDR3 DNA: TGTGCCAGCAGACAACGACAGGGTTCTAATGAAAAACTGTTTTTT
V gene: TRBV4-3; D gene: TRBD1; J gene: TRBJ1-4; CDR3 protein: CASSQESGQGAEKLFF; CDR3 DNA: TGCGCCAGCAGCCAAGAAAGTGGGCAGGGGGCTGAAAAACTGTTTTTT
V gene: TRBV7-6; D gene: -; J gene: TRBJ2-1; CDR3 protein: CASSLVKKGNNEQFF; CDR3 DNA: TGTGCCAGCAGCTTAGTGAAAAAGGGGAACAATGAGCAGTTCTTC
V gene: TRBV18; D gene: -; J gene: TRBJ1-1; CDR3 protein: CASSPLGGQMNTEAFF; CDR3 DNA: TGTGCCAGCTCGCCACTCGGGGGTCAGATGAACACTGAAGCTTTCTTT
V gene: TRBV15; D gene: -; J gene: TRBJ2-2; CDR3 protein: CATSRGQTGNTGELFF; CDR3 DNA: TGTGCCACCAGCAGAGGGCAGACAGGGAACACCGGGGAGCTGTTTTTT
V gene: TRBV7-2; D gene: TRBD1; J gene: TRBJ1-2; CDR3 protein: CASSPRTGGNYGYTF; CDR3 DNA: TGTGCCAGCAGCCCACGGACAGGGGGGAACTATGGCTACACCTTC
V gene: TRBV14; D gene: TRBD2; J gene: TRBJ2-1; CDR3 protein: CASSYGGVNNEQFF; CDR3 DNA: TGTGCCAGCAGCTACGGGGGGGTCAACAATGAGCAGTTCTTC
V gene: TRBV9; D gene: TRBD1; J gene: TRBJ1-4; CDR3 protein: CASSDRDRGNEKLFF; CDR3 DNA: TGTGCCAGCAGCGACCGGGACAGGGGAAATGAAAAACTGTTTTTT
V gene: TRBV18; D gene: TRBD2; J gene: TRBJ2-7; CDR3 protein: CASSGFGGRYEQYF; CDR3 DNA: TGTGCCAGCTCAGGCTTCGGGGGGAGGTACGAGCAGTACTTC
V gene: TRBV10-3; D gene: -; J gene: TRBJ1-2; CDR3 protein: CAITLQLNYGYTF; CDR3 DNA: TGTGCCATCACCTTACAGCTGAACTATGGCTACACCTTC
V gene: TRBV11-2; D gene: TRBD1; J gene: TRBJ2-3; CDR3 protein: CASRALGDRGLPTDTQYF; CDR3 DNA: TGTGCCAGCAGGGCTCTAGGGGACAGGGGGCTTCCCACAGATACGCAGTATTTT
V gene: TRBV7-2; D gene: TRBD1; J gene: TRBJ1-2; CDR3 protein: CASSFRDSLYGYTF; CDR3 DNA: TGTGCCAGCAGCTTCCGGGACAGCCTCTATGGCTACACCTTC
V gene: TRBV19; D gene: TRBD1; J gene: TRBJ2-7; CDR3 protein: CASTRGTGVSYEQYF; CDR3 DNA: TGTGCCAGTACGCGGGGGACAGGGGTCTCCTACGAGCAGTACTTC
V gene: TRBV27; D gene: TRBD2; J gene: TRBJ2-1; CDR3 protein: CASSFLRTSGGPQGQFF; CDR3 DNA: TGTGCCAGCAGTTTCCTCAGGACTAGCGGGGGTCCTCAGGGGCAGTTCTTC
V gene: TRBV18; D gene: -; J gene: TRBJ2-1; CDR3 protein: CASSPAGSYNEQFF; CDR3 DNA: TGTGCCAGCTCACCTGCCGGGAGTTACAATGAGCAGTTCTTC